These T cell receptor beta chains were read from a single sample in a study of human T cells and chemical hapten exposure. From the RACE reads, TCRdb called clonotypes with MiXCR, one entry per CDR3 protein. The sample contains tens of thousands of distinct CDR3 sequences, 10% of which appear only once. The material was whole blood, obtained in connection with sensitization to the hapten diphenylcyclopropenone (DPC). The receptor source for this set is a woman between 50 and 59 years old with alopecia areata. Some clones in this sample may be carry-over from other donors' samples. Both conserved end residues are part of each CDR3. Each record gives: J gene, V gene, CDR3 protein.

TRBJ2-7,TRBV6-1,CASSASGQGHEQYF
TRBJ1-1,TRBV18,CASSPETGANTEAFF
TRBJ2-7,TRBV18,CASSPGLERHEQYF
TRBJ2-7,TRBV5-1,CASSLFGAGAYYEQYF
TRBJ1-4,TRBV28,CASSSGPEEKLFF
TRBJ2-2,TRBV2,CAILHQTSANTGELFF
TRBJ2-7,TRBV20-1,CSSGQMTNEQYF
TRBJ2-5,TRBV25-1,CASSNLGDRGEETQYF
TRBJ2-4,TRBV11-2,CASSLEAGSRIQYF
TRBJ2-1,TRBV20-1,CSARDLPSGLETEQFF
TRBJ2-1,TRBV7-2,CASRTIWLEQNNEQFF
TRBJ2-3,TRBV11-2,CASSLSGLTDTQYF
TRBJ2-5,TRBV4-1,CASSHPGLAGASGAETQYF
TRBJ2-3,TRBV7-6,CASSEGLAGSTDTQYF
TRBJ2-5,TRBV11-2,CASSSGPLQEAQYF
TRBJ1-6,TRBV5-1,CASSLDTGNNSPLHF
TRBJ1-2,TRBV7-9,CASSVPLDKDQKLF
TRBJ2-3,TRBV18,CASSPPTSAAADTQYF
TRBJ2-3,TRBV12-3/TRBV12-4,CASSLGAGIDTQYF
TRBJ2-6,TRBV24-1,CATSDLMDRPAPSGANVLTF
TRBJ2-2,TRBV5-1,CASSTGTSGSTGELFF
TRBJ2-5,TRBV28,CASRTSGLAGPLRDQETQYF
TRBJ1-4,TRBV20-1,CSARDLARRETNEKLFF
TRBJ1-6,TRBV5-1,CASSLTGFSFPLHF
TRBJ2-2,TRBV12-3/TRBV12-4,CASGNSGRTGELFF
TRBJ2-3,TRBV5-1,CASSSRGDSIDTQYF
TRBJ2-5,TRBV14,CASSQENLETQYF
TRBJ2-3,TRBV11-2,CASSLNVGSQYF
TRBJ2-7,TRBV3-1,CASSSGSATQYF
TRBJ2-4,TRBV6-1,CASSEAGGKGDKNIQYF
TRBJ2-1,TRBV12-3/TRBV12-4,CASSRSVNEQFF
TRBJ2-1,TRBV4-2,CASSRQGTDSYNEQFF
TRBJ2-2,TRBV19,CASREGANTGELFF
TRBJ2-3,TRBV6-1,CASGSGGTDTQYF
TRBJ2-3,TRBV20-1,CSAETGTGGSDTQYF
TRBJ2-1,TRBV11-1,CASSLVRGEQFF
TRBJ2-7,TRBV21-1,CASSKALNEQYF
TRBJ2-2,TRBV10-3,CAISELGELFF
TRBJ2-3,TRBV6-1,CASSPGLAGEWKSGGTDTQYF
TRBJ2-1,TRBV29-1,CSVATGTRGNEQFF
TRBJ1-5,TRBV4-1,CASSQENWQPQHF
TRBJ2-7,TRBV12-3/TRBV12-4,CASSRSGRGDEQYF
TRBJ2-1,TRBV11-2,CASSRRTAIRSYNEQFF
TRBJ1-1,TRBV19,CASSIEGWVNTEAFF
TRBJ2-2,TRBV14,CASSQESAQNTGELFF
TRBJ2-7,TRBV12-3/TRBV12-4,CASSSTGEVGGEYF
TRBJ2-2,TRBV11-3,CASRREPNTGELFF
TRBJ1-1,TRBV28,CASSPSLRGNEAFF
TRBJ2-5,TRBV20-1,CSGTGGAETQYF
TRBJ2-3,TRBV20-1,CSASDRGYTDTQYF
TRBJ2-2,TRBV7-8,CASSLSAGRFTGELFF
TRBJ2-2,TRBV12-3/TRBV12-4,CASILSGFNTGELFF